The clone carrying this T cell receptor (beta chain) appeared a single time. What it binds is unknown. This sample was included in a study of cytomegalovirus exposure and HLA in healthy donors. Unrecorded immune exposures were likely, despite nominal health at sampling. The study, taken as a whole, reports: Some segments of the V type, notably TRBV6-2 and TRBV6-3, were excluded as indistinguishable. The number of N-insertions in an Asian-associated ancestry cluster was reportedly below the 666-donor mean in a later analysis.

PCR was performed using 60 Vbeta and 13 Jbeta primers. Profiled with immunoSEQ multiplex PCR; TCRdb holds only in-frame clones, not every one. The sample has roughly 100,000 clones, 73% seen once. This CDR3 is 15 amino acids long. V dropped 1 base and J dropped 7; count of bases not matched to a gene: 8. CDR1 MNHNS and CDR2 SASEGT come from the germline V gene. Sequencing used PBMCs. The receptor's source is a man aged 35 to 55 in good health and CMV-seronegative. The J gene is TRBJ1-1, the V gene TRBV6-1; 8 bases fit TRBD1. The CDR3 DNA sequence: TGTGCCAGCAGTGAAGTATACAGGGGGAGGAGTGAAGCTTTCTTT. It encodes CASSEVYRGRSEAFF.